This T cell receptor (beta chain) was retrieved from a study of shared clonotypes between healthy human individuals. A remark on this clone: Antigen unknown.

Study outcomes and limitations: Memory subsets generally showed smaller estimated richness than naive subsets did. Four donors had 4% to 6.5% of their naive CD4 clonotypes in common.

At the deep level, the assay was run. As originally analysed: For the immunoSEQ data, sequences were junction-only without quality scores, so filtering differed. Clones were sequenced by immunoSEQ multiplex PCR, and TCRdb holds only the in-frame ones, with some missing. The DNA was the basis for D and trimming; V, J and clone size are from that table. The top ten hold 1% to 1.3% of the sample, which has millions of clones, about 95% seen once. CD45RO-negative CD8 cells positively selected for CCR7 made up the naive population, which excluded terminally differentiated effector memory CD45RA+ cells. The clonotype was recovered from a man aged 18 to 29 in good health. The sequenced sample consisted of naive CD8+ T cells sorted from blood.

CDR3 region: CASSLGELALNNEQFF. The CDR3 DNA sequence: TGTGCCAGCAGCTTAGGCGAATTGGCTCTGAACAATGAGCAGTTCTTC. The chain is built from TRBV11-2 and TRBJ2-1, with D unclear. The V and J ends lost 1 base and 5 bases respectively, with 15 bases between them. CDR1 and CDR2 (germline): SGHAT, FQNNGV. The length of the CDR3 is 16 residues.